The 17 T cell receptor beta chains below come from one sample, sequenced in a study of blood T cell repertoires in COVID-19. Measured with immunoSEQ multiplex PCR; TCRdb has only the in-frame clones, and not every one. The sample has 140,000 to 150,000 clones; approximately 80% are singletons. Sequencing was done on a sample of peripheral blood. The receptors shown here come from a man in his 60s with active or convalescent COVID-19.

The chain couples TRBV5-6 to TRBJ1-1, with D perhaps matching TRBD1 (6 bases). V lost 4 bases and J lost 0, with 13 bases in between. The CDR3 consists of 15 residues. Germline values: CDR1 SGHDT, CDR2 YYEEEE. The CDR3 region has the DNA TGTGCCAGCAGCCGCTGGGGGGGCGTGAACACTGAAGCTTTCTTT. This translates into CASSRWGGVNTEAFF.

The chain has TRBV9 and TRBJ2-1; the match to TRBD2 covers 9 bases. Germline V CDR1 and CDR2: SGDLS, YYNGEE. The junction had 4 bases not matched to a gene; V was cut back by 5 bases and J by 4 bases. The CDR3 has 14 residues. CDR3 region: CASSPSGTYNEQFF. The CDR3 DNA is TGTGCCAGCAGTCCTAGCGGGACTTACAATGAGCAGTTCTTC.

The DNA for the CDR3 is TGTGCCAGCTCCCCCGACAGGGTCGCGGCTTTCTATGGCTACACCTTC. It is translated as CASSPDRVAAFYGYTF. The rearrangement links TRBV28 to TRBJ1-2, with 7 bases aligning to TRBD1. Per germline, CDR1 MDHEN and CDR2 SYDVKM. This CDR3 region has 16 residues. J gave up 4 bases and V 8 bases, and 16 bases lay outside the gene matches.

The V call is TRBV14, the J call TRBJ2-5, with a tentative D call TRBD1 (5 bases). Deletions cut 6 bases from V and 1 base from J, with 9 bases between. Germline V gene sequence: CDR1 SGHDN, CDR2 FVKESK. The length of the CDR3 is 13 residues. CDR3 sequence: CASRNRPQETQYF. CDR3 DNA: TGTGCCAGCAGGAACAGGCCCCAAGAGACCCAGTACTTC. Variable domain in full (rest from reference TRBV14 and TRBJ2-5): EAGVTQFPSHSVIEKGQTVTLRCDPISGHDNLYWYRRVMGKEIKFLLHFVKESKQDESGMPNNRFLAERTGGTYSTLKVQPAELEDSGVYFCASRNRPQETQYFGPGTRLLVL.

The CDR3 loop reads CASRLVPEWREETQYF. DNA of the CDR3: TGTGCAAGTCGCTTAGTCCCGGAGTGGAGGGAAGAGACCCAGTACTTC. V usage is TRBV12-2 and J usage is TRBJ2-5; the D call of TRBD2 is as the table states it, not checked on the DNA. TRBV12-2 is recorded as a pseudogene. The CDR3 contains 16 residues.

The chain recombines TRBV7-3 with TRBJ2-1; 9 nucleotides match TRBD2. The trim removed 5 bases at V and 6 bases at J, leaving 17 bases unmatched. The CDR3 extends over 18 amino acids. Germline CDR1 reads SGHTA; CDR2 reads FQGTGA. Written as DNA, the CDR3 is TGTGCCAGCAGCCGCCTCGGCGGGGGCGGCGGGAGGGCCAATGAGCAGTTCTTC. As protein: CASSRLGGGGGRANEQFF. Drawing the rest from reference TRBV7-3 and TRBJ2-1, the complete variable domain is GAGVSQTPSNKVTEKGKYVELRCDPISGHTALYWYRQSLGQGPEFLIYFQGTGAADDSGLPNDRFFAVRPEGSVSTLKIQRTERGDSAVYLCASSRLGGGGGRANEQFFGPGTRLTVL.

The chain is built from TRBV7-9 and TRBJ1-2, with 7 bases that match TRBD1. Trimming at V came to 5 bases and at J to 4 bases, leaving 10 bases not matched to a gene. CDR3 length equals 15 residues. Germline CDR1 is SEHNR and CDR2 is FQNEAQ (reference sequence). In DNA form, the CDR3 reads TGTGCCAGCAGCCTGGCTCGACAGGGCGTCTATGGCTACACCTTC. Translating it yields CASSLARQGVYGYTF.

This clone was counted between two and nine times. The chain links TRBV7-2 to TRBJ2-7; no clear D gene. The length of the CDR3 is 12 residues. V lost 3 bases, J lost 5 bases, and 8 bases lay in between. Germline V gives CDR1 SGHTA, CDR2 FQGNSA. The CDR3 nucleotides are TGTGCCAGCAGCTTGGCAGAAAACGAGCAGTACTTC. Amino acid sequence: CASSLAENEQYF.

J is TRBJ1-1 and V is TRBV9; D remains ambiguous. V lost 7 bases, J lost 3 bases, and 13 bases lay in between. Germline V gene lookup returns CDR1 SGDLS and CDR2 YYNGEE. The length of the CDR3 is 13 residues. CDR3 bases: TGTGCCAGCGGCCTCGGAGTCCACACTGAAGCTTTCTTT. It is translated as CASGLGVHTEAFF.

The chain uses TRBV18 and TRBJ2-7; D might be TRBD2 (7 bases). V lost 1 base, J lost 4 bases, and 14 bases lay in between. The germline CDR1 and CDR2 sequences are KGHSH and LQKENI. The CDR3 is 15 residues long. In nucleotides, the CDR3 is TGTGCCAGCTCACCACGGGGGGGGGCCCTATACGAGCAGTACTTC. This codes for CASSPRGGALYEQYF. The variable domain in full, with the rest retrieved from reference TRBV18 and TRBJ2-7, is NAGVMQNPRHLVRRRGQEARLRCSPMKGHSHVYWYRQLPEEGLKFMVYLQKENIIDESGMPKERFSAEFPKEGPSILRIQQVVRGDSAAYFCASSPRGGALYEQYFGPGTRLTVT.

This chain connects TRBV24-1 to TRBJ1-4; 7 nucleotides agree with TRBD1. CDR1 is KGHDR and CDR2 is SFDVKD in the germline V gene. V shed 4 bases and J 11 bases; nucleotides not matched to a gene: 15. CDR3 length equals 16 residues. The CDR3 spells CATSDTGTGDGKKLFF. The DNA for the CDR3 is TGTGCCACCAGTGACACCGGCACAGGGGACGGGAAGAAACTGTTTTTT.

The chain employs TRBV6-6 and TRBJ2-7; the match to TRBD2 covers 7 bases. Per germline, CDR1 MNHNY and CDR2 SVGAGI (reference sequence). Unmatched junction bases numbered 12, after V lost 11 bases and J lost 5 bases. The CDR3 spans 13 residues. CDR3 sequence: CAGRGGSIDEQYF. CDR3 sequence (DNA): TGTGCCGGGCGGGGCGGGAGCATCGACGAGCAGTACTTC.

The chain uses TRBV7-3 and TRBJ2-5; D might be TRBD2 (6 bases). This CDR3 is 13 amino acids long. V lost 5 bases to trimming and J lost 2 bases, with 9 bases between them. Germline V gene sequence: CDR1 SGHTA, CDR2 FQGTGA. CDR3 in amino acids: CASSRDFQETQYF. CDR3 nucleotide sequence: TGTGCCAGCAGCCGGGACTTTCAAGAGACCCAGTACTTC.

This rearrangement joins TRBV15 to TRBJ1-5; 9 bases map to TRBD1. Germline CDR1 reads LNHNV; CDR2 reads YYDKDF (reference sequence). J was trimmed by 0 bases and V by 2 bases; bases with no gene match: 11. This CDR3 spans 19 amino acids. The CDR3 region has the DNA TGTGCCACCAGCAGAAAACAGGGGGCCCTCCTTTATAGCAATCAGCCCCAGCATTTT. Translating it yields CATSRKQGALLYSNQPQHF.

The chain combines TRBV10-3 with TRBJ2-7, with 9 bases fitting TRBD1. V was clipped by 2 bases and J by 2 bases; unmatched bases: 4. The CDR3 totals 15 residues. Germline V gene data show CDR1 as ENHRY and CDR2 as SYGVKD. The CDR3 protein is CAISERGTGTYEQYF. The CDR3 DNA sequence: TGTGCCATCAGTGAGCGGGGGACAGGGACCTACGAGCAGTACTTC.

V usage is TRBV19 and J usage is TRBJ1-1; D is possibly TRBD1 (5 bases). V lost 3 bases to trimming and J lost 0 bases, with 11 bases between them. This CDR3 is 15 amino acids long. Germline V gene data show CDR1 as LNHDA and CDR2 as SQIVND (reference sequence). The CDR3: CASSIREGMNTEAFF. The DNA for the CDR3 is TGTGCCAGTAGTATCAGGGAGGGGATGAACACTGAAGCTTTCTTT.

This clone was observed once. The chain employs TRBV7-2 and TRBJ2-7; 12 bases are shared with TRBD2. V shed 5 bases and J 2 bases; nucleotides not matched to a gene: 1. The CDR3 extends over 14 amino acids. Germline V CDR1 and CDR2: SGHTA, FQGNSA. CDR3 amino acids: CASSRTSGTYEQYF. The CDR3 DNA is TGTGCCAGCAGCCGGACTAGCGGGACCTACGAGCAGTACTTC.